A selection of T cell receptor beta chains follows, all from one sample in a study of neurological immune-mediated disorders. TCRdb re-analysed the 5' RACE reads in MiXCR, keeping a single row per CDR3 protein. This sample carries about 80,000 distinct CDR3 sequences, 5% to 6.5% of them seen once, and the ten largest clones take 7.9%. Sample: PBMCs. The receptor source for this set is a woman between 55 and 75 years old with multiple sclerosis. The CDR3 runs from the conserved cysteine through the conserved F or W. The order of the fields is D gene, V gene, J gene, clone size, CDR3 protein, CDR3 DNA. A D gene is named only where the DNA matches it firmly. The listing skips clone size in some rows; elsewhere it reads once, few, many or a size class.

>-|TRBV11-3|TRBJ2-2|few
CASSLVGFANTGELFF
TGTGCCAGCAGCTTAGTGGGGTTCGCGAACACCGGGGAGCTGTTTTTT
>-|TRBV27|TRBJ2-2|many
CASMTPGTGELFF
TGTGCCAGCATGACCCCCGGCACCGGGGAGCTGTTTTTT
>-|TRBV18|TRBJ1-6|few
CASSPFPESKNSPLHF
TGTGCCAGCTCACCATTCCCGGAGTCTAAAAATTCACCCCTCCACTTT
>-|TRBV24-1|TRBJ2-3|few
CATSDTGMGDTQYF
TGTGCCACCAGTGATACAGGGATGGGCGATACGCAGTATTTT
>TRBD2|TRBV7-2|TRBJ2-3|many
CASTRVLAGASTDTQYF
TGTGCCAGCACCCGGGTACTAGCGGGGGCTAGCACAGATACGCAGTATTTT
>TRBD1|TRBV27|TRBJ1-2|many
CASSHRIGGGQGANYGYTF
TGTGCCAGCAGCCACAGGATCGGGGGAGGACAGGGGGCTAACTATGGCTACACCTTC
>-|TRBV27|TRBJ2-3|many
CASLRGPEDTQYF
TGTGCCAGCCTACGGGGGCCGGAAGATACGCAGTATTTT
>-|TRBV5-1|TRBJ2-1|many
CASSLGAASYNEQFF
TGCGCCAGCAGCTTGGGGGCGGCTAGCTACAATGAGCAGTTCTTC
>-|TRBV7-8|TRBJ1-1|many
CASSLYRVNTEAFF
TGTGCCAGCAGCTTATATAGGGTGAACACTGAAGCTTTCTTT
>TRBD2|TRBV24-1|TRBJ2-1|many
CATSGTSAEQFF
TGTGCCACCAGTGGGACTAGCGCTGAGCAGTTCTTC
>TRBD2|TRBV7-2|TRBJ2-5|-
CASSLAGASGVETQYF
TGTGCCAGCAGCTTAGCGGGTGCTAGCGGGGTGGAGACCCAGTACTTC
>TRBD1|TRBV27|TRBJ1-4|few
CASRRQGPEEKLFF
TGTGCCAGCCGCCGACAGGGCCCTGAGGAAAAACTGTTTTTT
>TRBD1|TRBV6-1|TRBJ2-2|many
CASSPGTGFGELFF
TGTGCCAGCAGTCCCGGGACAGGGTTCGGGGAGCTGTTTTTT
>-|TRBV20-1|TRBJ1-5|few
CSASIDSSQPQHF
TGCAGTGCTAGTATAGACAGCAGTCAGCCCCAGCATTTT
>-|TRBV5-1|TRBJ2-7|many
CASSLGSPPYEQYF
TGCGCCAGCAGCTTGGGGTCGCCTCCCTACGAGCAGTACTTC
>-|TRBV12-3/TRBV12-4|TRBJ2-7|many
CASSLGQLEQYF
TGTGCCAGCAGTTTAGGACAGCTCGAGCAGTACTTC
>-|TRBV12-3/TRBV12-4|TRBJ1-2|few
CASREQLANYGYTF
TGTGCCAGCAGAGAACAACTAGCTAACTATGGCTACACCTTC
>TRBD1|TRBV5-1|TRBJ1-2|many
CASSSTGEGASGYTF
TGCGCCAGCAGCTCGACAGGGGAGGGTGCCTCTGGCTACACCTTC
>TRBD1|TRBV12-3/TRBV12-4|TRBJ1-3|many
CASSPQGESGNTIYF
TGTGCCAGCAGTCCGCAGGGGGAAAGTGGAAACACCATATATTTT
>TRBD1|TRBV9|TRBJ1-5|-
CASSVEGWGQGPQHF
TGTGCCAGCAGCGTAGAAGGTTGGGGACAGGGGCCCCAACATTTT